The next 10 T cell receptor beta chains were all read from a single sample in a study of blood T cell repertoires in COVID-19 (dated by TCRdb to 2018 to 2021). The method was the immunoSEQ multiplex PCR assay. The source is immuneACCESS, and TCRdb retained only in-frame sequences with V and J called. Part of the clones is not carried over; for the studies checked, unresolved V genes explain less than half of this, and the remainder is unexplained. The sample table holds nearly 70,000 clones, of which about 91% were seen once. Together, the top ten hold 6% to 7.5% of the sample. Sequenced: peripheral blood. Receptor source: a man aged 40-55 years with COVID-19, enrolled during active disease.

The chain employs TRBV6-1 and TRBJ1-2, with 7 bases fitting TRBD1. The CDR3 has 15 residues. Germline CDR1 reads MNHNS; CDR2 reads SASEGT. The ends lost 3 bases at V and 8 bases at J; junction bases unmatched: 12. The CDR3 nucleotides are TGTGCCAGCAGTGAGAAGATCGCGGGGACAGTCGGCTACACCTTC. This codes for CASSEKIAGTVGYTF.

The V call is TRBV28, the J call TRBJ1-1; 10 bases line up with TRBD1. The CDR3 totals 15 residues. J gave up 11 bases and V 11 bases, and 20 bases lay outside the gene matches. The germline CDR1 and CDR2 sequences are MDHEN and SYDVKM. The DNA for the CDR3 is TGTGCCTCTTCTCAATCGCCGGACAGGGGGAGACGGGCTTTCTTT. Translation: CASSQSPDRGRRAFF.

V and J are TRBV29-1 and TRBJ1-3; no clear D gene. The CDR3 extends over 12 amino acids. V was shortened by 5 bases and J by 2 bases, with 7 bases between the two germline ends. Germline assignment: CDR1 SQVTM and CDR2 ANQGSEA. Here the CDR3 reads CSVSVAGNTIYF. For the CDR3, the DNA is TGCAGCGTTTCAGTCGCTGGAAACACCATATATTTT.

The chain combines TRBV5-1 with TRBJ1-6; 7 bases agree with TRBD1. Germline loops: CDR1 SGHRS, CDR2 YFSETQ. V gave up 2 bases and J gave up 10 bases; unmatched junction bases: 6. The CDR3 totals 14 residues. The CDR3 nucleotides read TGCGCCAGCAGCTTTGGACAGGTGGGCTCACCCCTCCACTTT. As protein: CASSFGQVGSPLHF.

CDR3 coding DNA: TGTGCCAGTAGTTCATCCGCAGGGGGCCTTTTAAAGGGCTACACCTTC. Protein: CASSSSAGGLLKGYTF. V and J are TRBV19 and TRBJ1-2; 8 nucleotides match TRBD1. Germline V gene data show CDR1 as LNHDA and CDR2 as SQIVND (reference sequence). This CDR3 has 16 residues. V lost 5 bases to trimming and J lost 8 bases; unmatched junction nucleotides: 16.

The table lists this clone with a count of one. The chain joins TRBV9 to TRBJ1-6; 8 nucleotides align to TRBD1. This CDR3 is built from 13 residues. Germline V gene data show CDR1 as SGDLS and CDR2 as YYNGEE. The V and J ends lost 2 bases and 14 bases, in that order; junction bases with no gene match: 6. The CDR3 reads CASSVRTGSTLHF. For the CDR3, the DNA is TGTGCCAGCAGCGTTCGGACAGGGAGCACCCTCCACTTT. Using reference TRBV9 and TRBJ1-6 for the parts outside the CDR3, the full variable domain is DSGVTQTPKHLITATGQRVTLRCSPRSGDLSVYWYQQSLDQGLQFLIQYYNGEERAKGNILERFSAQQFPDLHSELNLSSLELGDSALYFCASSVRTGSTLHFGNGTRLTVT.

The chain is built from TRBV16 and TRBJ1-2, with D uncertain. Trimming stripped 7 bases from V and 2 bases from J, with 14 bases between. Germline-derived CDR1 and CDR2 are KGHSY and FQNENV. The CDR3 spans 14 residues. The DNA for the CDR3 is TGTGCCAGCACCTTCTCAGGTGCAAACTATGGCTACACCTTC. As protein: CASTFSGANYGYTF. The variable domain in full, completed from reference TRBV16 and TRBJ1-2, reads GEEVAQTPKHLVRGEGQKAKLYCAPIKGHSYVFWYQQVLKNEFKFLISFQNENVFDETGMPKERFSAKCLPNSPCSLEIQATKLEDSAVYFCASTFSGANYGYTFGSGTRLTVV.

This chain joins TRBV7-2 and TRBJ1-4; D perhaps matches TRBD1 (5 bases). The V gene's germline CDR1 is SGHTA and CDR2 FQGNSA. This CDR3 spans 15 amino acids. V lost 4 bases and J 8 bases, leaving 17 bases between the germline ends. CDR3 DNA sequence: TGTGCCAGCAGCTCGAAATCAGGGATGGGGGAAAAACTGTTTTTT. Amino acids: CASSSKSGMGEKLFF.

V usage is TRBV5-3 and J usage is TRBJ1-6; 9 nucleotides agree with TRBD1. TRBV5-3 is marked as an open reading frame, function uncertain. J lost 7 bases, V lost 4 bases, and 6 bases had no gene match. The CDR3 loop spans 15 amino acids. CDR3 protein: CARSHGQGSNSPLHF. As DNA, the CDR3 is TGTGCCAGAAGCCATGGACAGGGGAGCAATTCACCCCTCCACTTT.

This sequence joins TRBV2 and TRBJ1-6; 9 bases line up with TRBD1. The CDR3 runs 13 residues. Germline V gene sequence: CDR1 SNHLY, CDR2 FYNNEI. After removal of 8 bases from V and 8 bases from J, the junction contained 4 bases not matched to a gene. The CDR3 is CASRDREDSPLHF. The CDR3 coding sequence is TGTGCCAGCCGGGACAGGGAGGATTCACCCCTCCACTTT.